This entry lists 18 T cell receptor beta chains sequenced from one sample in a study of cytomegalovirus exposure and HLA in healthy donors. The protocol was immunoSEQ multiplex PCR, while the TCRdb copy is restricted to in-frame clones and leaves out a portion. The sample lists 100,000 to 150,000 clones, 89% occurring once. The sequenced sample consisted of PBMCs. The receptor set was obtained from a woman aged 18-29 years in good health and CMV-seronegative.

This clone was picked up a small number of times. The CDR3 nucleotides read TGTGCCAGCAGTTACGGGCGGGGGGTCAATGAGCAGTTCTTC. Translation: CASSYGRGVNEQFF. The chain links TRBV6-5 to TRBJ2-1; 8 nucleotides match TRBD2. Germline CDR1 and CDR2: MNHEY and SVGAGI. The V segment lost 2 bases and the J segment 6 bases; nucleotides outside the gene matches: 3. The CDR3 length is 14 residues.

V usage is TRBV10-1 and J usage is TRBJ2-5; a possible D gene is TRBD2 (6 bases). V lost 2 bases, J lost 2 bases, and 12 bases lay in between. The CDR3 sequence is 15 residues long. Germline loops: CDR1 WNHNN, CDR2 SYGVQD (reference sequence). The CDR3 is CASSEPGVGQETQYF. DNA of the CDR3: TGCGCCAGCAGTGAGCCGGGGGTCGGTCAAGAGACCCAGTACTTC.

This chain joins TRBV9 and TRBJ2-7, with TRBD1 as a possible D gene (5 bases). The V gene lost 1 base and the J gene lost 0 bases, with 8 bases spanning the gap. CDR3 length equals 14 residues. Germline V gene data show CDR1 as SGDLS and CDR2 as YYNGEE. CDR3 sequence: CASSVWGSSYEQYF. The CDR3 bases are TGTGCCAGCAGCGTATGGGGCAGCTCCTACGAGCAGTACTTC.

The V call is TRBV7-9, the J call TRBJ1-6; 7 bases agree with TRBD1. Germline assignment: CDR1 SEHNR and CDR2 FQNEAQ (reference sequence). This CDR3 has 15 amino acids. Trimming removed 4 bases from V and 7 bases from J; junction bases left unmatched: 7. The CDR3 DNA reads as TGTGCCAGCAGCTCCCGACAGGGCGGAAATTCACCCCTCCACTTT. Translated, it gives CASSSRQGGNSPLHF.

The rearrangement uses TRBV11-2 and TRBJ2-1; D gene ambiguous. Germline CDR1 reads SGHAT; CDR2 reads FQNNGV. This CDR3 region has 12 residues. The V and J ends lost 4 bases and 8 bases respectively, with 9 bases between them. The chain's CDR3 is CASSSERYEQFF. The CDR3 nucleotides are TGTGCCAGCAGCTCCGAGCGCTATGAGCAGTTCTTC.

The chain is built from TRBV20-1 and TRBJ2-1; D unclear. The V end was cut by 6 bases, the J end by 9 bases, with 12 bases between. CDR3 size: 11 residues. Looked up from germline, CDR1 is DFQATT and CDR2 is SNEGSKA (reference sequence). CDR3 in amino acids: CSASQLSEQFF. The CDR3, as DNA: TGCAGTGCCTCACAGCTTAGTGAGCAGTTCTTC.

The CDR3 DNA is TGTGCCAGCAGTTTACAGGGGGGAGCACCCCTCCACTTT. Amino acids: CASSLQGGAPLHF. The chain carries TRBV27 and TRBJ1-6; 7 bases line up with TRBD1. CDR1 is MNHEY, CDR2 SMNVEV, per germline (reference sequence). The J segment lost 11 bases and the V segment lost 2 bases, leaving 3 bases of the junction unmatched. This CDR3 spans 13 amino acids.

CDR3 in DNA: TGTGCCAGCAGCTTGGGCCAGGGGGGTAGGACAGATACGCAGTATTTT. Translating it yields CASSLGQGGRTDTQYF. The chain carries TRBV5-4 and TRBJ2-3, with D perhaps TRBD1 (7 bases). The CDR3 consists of 16 residues. Germline V gene sequence: CDR1 SGHNT, CDR2 YYREEE (reference sequence). The V gene lost 0 bases and the J gene lost 3 bases, with 14 bases spanning the gap. The variable domain in full, completed from reference TRBV5-4 and TRBJ2-3, reads ETGVTQSPTHLIKTRGQQVTLRCSSQSGHNTVSWYQQALGQGPQFIFQYYREEENGRGNFPPRFSGLQFPNYSSELNVNALELDDSALYLCASSLGQGGRTDTQYFGPGTRLTVL.

The rearrangement links TRBV6-6 to TRBJ1-1, with D possibly matching TRBD1 (5 bases). The V and J ends lost 0 bases and 7 bases respectively, with 9 bases between them. The CDR3 runs to 13 residues. CDR1 MNHNY and CDR2 SVGAGI come from the germline V gene (reference sequence). The CDR3, as DNA: TGTGCCAGCAGTTACTCAGTGGGGGGTGAAGCTTTCTTT. Its translation: CASSYSVGGEAFF.

V and J are TRBV7-9 and TRBJ2-1; D uncertain. V lost 3 bases, J lost 9 bases, and 15 bases lay in between. The CDR3 has 14 residues. From germline, CDR1 is SEHNR and CDR2 FQNEAQ (reference sequence). CDR3 in amino acids: CASSFSSPAAEQFF. In nucleotides, the CDR3 is TGTGCCAGCAGCTTCTCGAGCCCCGCCGCTGAGCAGTTCTTC. The full variable domain, with the rest looked up from reference TRBV7-9 and TRBJ2-1, is DTGVSQNPRHKITKRGQNVTFRCDPISEHNRLYWYRQTLGQGPEFLTYFQNEAQLEKSRLLSDRFSAERPKGSFSTLEIQRTEQGDSAMYLCASSFSSPAAEQFFGPGTRLTVL.

This chain connects TRBV28 to TRBJ2-7, with TRBD2 as a possible D gene (5 bases). This CDR3 is built from 13 residues. Germline CDR1 is MDHEN and CDR2 is SYDVKM. V was clipped by 5 bases and J by 1 base, with 9 bases between them. The CDR3 reads CASSTGGSYEQYV. DNA for the CDR3: TGTGCCAGCAGTACCGGCGGGTCCTACGAGCAGTACGTC.

The J gene is TRBJ2-7, the V gene TRBV11-2; 7 nucleotides agree with TRBD2. V was pared by 3 bases and J by 0 bases, with 11 bases of the junction left unmatched. Germline V CDR1 and CDR2: SGHAT, FQNNGV. The CDR3 is made up of 17 amino acids. The CDR3 nucleotides are TGTGCCAGCAGCTTGCCCCCGAAGCGGGACGGCTCCTACGAGCAGTACTTC. Translated, it gives CASSLPPKRDGSYEQYF.

This clone was seen just once. This chain links TRBV19 with TRBJ2-2, with D unclear. Looked up from germline, CDR1 is LNHDA and CDR2 is SQIVND (reference sequence). Trimming removed 0 bases at V and 4 bases at J, with 9 bases between. The CDR3 has 15 amino acids. Here the CDR3 DNA reads TGTGCCAGTAGTATAGATCGTGGCAGCACCGGGGAGCTGTTTTTT. Its translation: CASSIDRGSTGELFF. The complete variable domain, with remaining parts taken from reference TRBV19 and TRBJ2-2, reads DGGITQSPKYLFRKEGQNVTLSCEQNLNHDAMYWYRQDPGQGLRLIYYSQIVNDFQKGDIAEGYSVSREKKESFPLTVTSAQKNPTAFYLCASSIDRGSTGELFFGEGSRLTVL.

The chain is built from TRBV7-9 and TRBJ1-1, with a possible D match to TRBD1 (5 bases). The CDR3 spans 12 residues. Germline V lookup: CDR1 SEHNR, CDR2 FQNEAQ (reference sequence). V shed 5 bases and J shed 5 bases, with 9 bases lying between them. The CDR3 region has the DNA TGTGCCAGCAGCCTAGGGGCTACTGAAGCTTTCTTT. Protein sequence: CASSLGATEAFF.

The chain links TRBV2 to TRBJ2-7, with 9 bases matching TRBD1. The CDR3 length is 14 residues. V was pared by 5 bases and J by 2 bases, with 4 bases of the junction left unmatched. Germline loops: CDR1 SNHLY, CDR2 FYNNEI. In nucleotides, the CDR3 is TGTGCCAGCAGTTCTCGACAGGGGGCCTACGAGCAGTACTTC. Residues: CASSSRQGAYEQYF.

This chain links TRBV9 with TRBJ1-2, with D possibly being TRBD1 (5 bases). Trimming removed 3 bases from V and 3 bases from J, with 12 bases in between. CDR3 length equals 14 residues. Germline assignment: CDR1 SGDLS and CDR2 YYNGEE. CDR3 sequence reads: CASSAHDSDYGYTF. CDR3 bases: TGTGCCAGCAGCGCTCACGACAGTGACTATGGCTACACCTTC.

This rearrangement joins TRBV13 to TRBJ1-6, with 9 bases that match TRBD1. V lost 5 bases to trimming and J lost 10 bases; unmatched junction nucleotides: 9. Germline V gene sequence: CDR1 PRHDT, CDR2 FYEKMQ (reference sequence). The CDR3 runs to 15 residues. This chain's CDR3 is CASSTGTGKGSPLHF. CDR3 sequence (DNA): TGTGCCAGCAGCACCGGGACAGGGAAGGGATCACCCCTCCACTTT.

The chain is built from TRBV28 and TRBJ1-2; no clear D gene. The V and J ends lost 5 bases and 1 base respectively, with 14 bases between them. The length of the CDR3 is 15 residues. CDR1 is MDHEN, CDR2 SYDVKM, per germline. The CDR3 reads CASSGPIWSNYGYTF. The DNA for the CDR3 is TGTGCCAGCAGTGGCCCTATATGGAGTAACTATGGCTACACCTTC.